What follows are 18 T cell receptor beta chains derived from one specimen sequenced in a study of identifying expanded T cells in peripheral blood. Using immunoSEQ multiplex PCR, the repertoire was profiled, and TCRdb retains in-frame clones only, with some absent. The table lists 70,000 to 95,000 clones, about 90% of them singletons. Sequenced sample: blood. The source is a person aged 18 to 75 in good health.

V usage is TRBV6-1 and J usage is TRBJ2-7; D is unclear. The CDR3 has 13 residues. Germline assignment: CDR1 MNHNS and CDR2 SASEGT. The V end was cut by 3 bases, the J end by 4 bases, with 10 bases between. CDR3 DNA sequence: TGTGCCAGCAGTGATGGGCAGTCGTACGAGCAGTACTTC. Its translation is CASSDGQSYEQYF.

V usage is TRBV7-3 and J usage is TRBJ1-2; TRBD1 aligns across 9 bases. The CDR3 has 13 residues. V shed 1 base, J shed 8 bases, and the junction held 2 bases outside the gene matches. Germline values: CDR1 SGHTA, CDR2 FQGTGA. The CDR3 here is CASSLRTGEGYTF. In nucleotides, the CDR3 is TGTGCCAGCAGCTTAAGGACAGGGGAAGGCTACACCTTC.

The sample holds a few counts of this clone. The chain couples TRBV5-1 to TRBJ2-5; no firm D call. From germline, CDR1 is SGHRS and CDR2 YFSETQ. CDR3 length: 14 residues. V shed 0 bases and J shed 1 base, with 7 bases lying between them. CDR3 bases: TGCGCCAGCAGCTTGGCCGGCAGCCAAGAGACCCAGTACTTC. Amino acids: CASSLAGSQETQYF.

This clone was seen just once. V usage is TRBV6-1 and J usage is TRBJ1-1; D possibly corresponds to TRBD1 (5 bases). This CDR3 spans 14 amino acids. V was trimmed by 1 base and J by 6 bases, leaving 12 bases between them. Germline CDR1 is MNHNS and CDR2 is SASEGT. This CDR3 reads CASSEGSVGAEAFF. CDR3 nucleotide sequence: TGTGCCAGCAGTGAAGGGAGTGTGGGGGCTGAAGCTTTCTTT.

The rearrangement uses TRBV5-1 and TRBJ1-2, with D uncertain. From germline, CDR1 is SGHRS and CDR2 YFSETQ. V lost 2 bases to trimming and J lost 8 bases, with 28 bases between them. The CDR3 extends over 18 amino acids. The CDR3 DNA is TGCGCCAGCAGCTTCCTCCCGGCCCTACTAGGGAGGTTTCCCGGCTACACCTTC. The encoded protein is CASSFLPALLGRFPGYTF. Supplemented by reference TRBV5-1 and TRBJ1-2, the full variable domain reads KAGVTQTPRYLIKTRGQQVTLSCSPISGHRSVSWYQQTPGQGLQFLFEYFSETQRNKGNFPGRFSGRQFSNSRSEMNVSTLELGDSALYLCASSFLPALLGRFPGYTFGSGTRLTVV.

The chain is built from TRBV5-4 and TRBJ2-5, with D possibly TRBD2 on 6 matching bases. The V gene lost 5 bases and the J gene lost 5 bases, with 19 bases spanning the gap. Germline V CDR1 and CDR2: SGHNT, YYREEE (reference sequence). The CDR3 is 15 amino acids. The CDR3 DNA reads TGTGCCAGCAGGCGCGGGACCGCCAGACGGGAGACCCAGTACTTC. Protein sequence: CASRRGTARRETQYF.

The chain couples TRBV27 to TRBJ2-1; D is ambiguous. V was pared by 2 bases and J by 0 bases, with 14 bases between. The CDR3 sequence is 17 residues long. Germline V gene data show CDR1 as MNHEY and CDR2 as SMNVEV (reference sequence). The chain's CDR3 is CASSLSQKPSSYNEQFF. CDR3 bases: TGTGCCAGCAGTTTAAGCCAGAAGCCCAGCTCCTACAATGAGCAGTTCTTC.

The chain's CDR3 is CASSMQRSYNEQFF. The CDR3 DNA reads TGTGCCAGTAGTATGCAGCGGAGCTACAATGAGCAGTTCTTC. The chain has TRBV19 and TRBJ2-1, with D perhaps matching TRBD2 (5 bases). The germline V gene encodes CDR1 LNHDA and CDR2 SQIVND (reference sequence). The CDR3 consists of 14 residues. V dropped 3 bases and J dropped 3 bases, with 9 bases sitting between them.

The chain carries TRBV7-6 and TRBJ2-1, with D maybe TRBD1 (5 bases). This CDR3 spans 13 amino acids. Trimming shortened V by 1 base and J by 5 bases, and 6 bases separated the two germline ends. Per the germline V gene, CDR1 is SGHVS and CDR2 is FNYEAQ. The CDR3 region has the DNA TGTGCCAGCAGCTTAGGACAGAACAATGAGCAGTTCTTC. Its protein product is CASSLGQNNEQFF.

The rearrangement joins TRBV29-1 to TRBJ2-1; perhaps TRBD1 as D (6 bases). The CDR3 covers 14 residues. Between the trimmed V and J ends, which lost 5 bases and 7 bases, there was a span of 18 bases. The germline CDR1 and CDR2 sequences are SQVTM and ANQGSEA. CDR3 residues: CSVPTGRRSNEQFF. The DNA of the CDR3 is TGCAGCGTTCCAACAGGGCGAAGGTCGAATGAGCAGTTCTTC.

The chain links TRBV25-1 to TRBJ2-1, with D possibly called TRBD1 or TRBD2 (5 bases each). The germline V and J ends were trimmed by 5 bases and 8 bases, with 16 bases remaining between them. CDR1 is MGHDK and CDR2 is SYGVNS in the germline V gene. The CDR3 length is 14 residues. The DNA of the CDR3 is TGTGCCAGCAGTAAAGGGGACGGAGTGGATGAGCAGTTCTTC. Amino acid sequence: CASSKGDGVDEQFF.

The chain carries TRBV28 and TRBJ2-1; TRBD2 aligns across 7 bases. Unmatched junction bases numbered 2, after V lost 3 bases and J lost 0 bases. The CDR3 is made up of 15 amino acids. Germline assignment: CDR1 MDHEN and CDR2 SYDVKM. DNA of the CDR3: TGTGCCAGCAGTTTCGGCGGGAGCTCCTACAATGAGCAGTTCTTC. Its protein is CASSFGGSSYNEQFF.

This chain joins TRBV15 and TRBJ2-7; 8 bases agree with TRBD1. The J segment lost 4 bases and the V segment lost 5 bases, leaving 10 bases of the junction unmatched. CDR3 size: 15 residues. CDR1 is LNHNV, CDR2 YYDKDF, per germline (reference sequence). This CDR3 is CATSVDRTGRYEQYF. CDR3 coding DNA: TGTGCCACCAGCGTCGACAGGACAGGGAGGTACGAGCAGTACTTC.

The CDR3 DNA follows: TGTGCCAGTAGTCGGCAGGGAGGGGAGACCCAGTACTTC. Its protein product is CASSRQGGETQYF. The J gene is TRBJ2-5, the V gene TRBV19; 7 bases are a match to TRBD2. V lost 5 bases and J lost 5; bases outside the gene matches: 5. CDR1 and CDR2 from the germline V gene are LNHDA and SQIVND (reference sequence). The CDR3 is 13 residues long.

The CDR3 nucleotides read TGTGCCAGCAGTTACTTAGCGGGGGAGGCCGAGCAGTACTTC. Protein product: CASSYLAGEAEQYF. The chain links TRBV6-5 to TRBJ2-7, with 9 bases matching TRBD2. With 1 base clipped from V and 6 bases from J, the junction kept 4 bases outside the gene matches. The CDR3 is 14 amino acids. The V gene's germline CDR1 is MNHEY and CDR2 SVGAGI.

This clone was detected a few times. The V gene is TRBV9, the J gene TRBJ1-6; 7 nucleotides agree with TRBD1. The germline V gene encodes CDR1 SGDLS and CDR2 YYNGEE. This CDR3 comprises 15 residues. Trimming cost V 3 bases and J 9 bases; bases outside gene matches: 9. The chain's CDR3 is CASSGGQAAGSPLHF. CDR3 nucleotide sequence: TGTGCCAGCAGCGGAGGACAGGCGGCGGGTTCACCCCTCCACTTT. Using reference TRBV9 and TRBJ1-6 for the parts outside the CDR3, the full variable domain is DSGVTQTPKHLITATGQRVTLRCSPRSGDLSVYWYQQSLDQGLQFLIQYYNGEERAKGNILERFSAQQFPDLHSELNLSSLELGDSALYFCASSGGQAAGSPLHFGNGTRLTVT.

The J gene is TRBJ2-3, the V gene TRBV9, with no clear D. The CDR3 runs 12 residues. Per the germline V gene, CDR1 is SGDLS and CDR2 is YYNGEE. Deletions cut 0 bases from V and 5 bases from J, with 4 bases between. The CDR3 loop reads CASSVGEDTQYF. The CDR3 region has the DNA TGTGCCAGCAGCGTAGGAGAAGATACGCAGTATTTT. Drawing the rest from reference TRBV9 and TRBJ2-3, the complete variable domain is DSGVTQTPKHLITATGQRVTLRCSPRSGDLSVYWYQQSLDQGLQFLIQYYNGEERAKGNILERFSAQQFPDLHSELNLSSLELGDSALYFCASSVGEDTQYFGPGTRLTVL.

The chain recombines TRBV29-1 with TRBJ1-5; D might be TRBD1 (6 bases). The CDR3 covers 14 residues. Trimming pared 5 bases from V and 0 bases from J, leaving 11 bases between. The germline gives CDR1 SQVTM, CDR2 ANQGSEA. CDR3 loop: CSVLTGISNQPQHF. The CDR3 DNA reads as TGCAGCGTTTTAACAGGGATTAGCAATCAGCCCCAGCATTTT. The full variable domain, in which reference TRBV29-1 and TRBJ1-5 provide the parts outside the CDR3, is SAVISQKPSRDICQRGTSLTIQCQVDSQVTMMFWYRQQPGQSLTLIATANQGSEATYESGFVIDKFPISRPNLTFSTLTVSNMSPEDSSIYLCSVLTGISNQPQHFGDGTRLSIL.